This T cell receptor beta chain was identified in a study of T-cell memory formation after mild COVID-19. Study results and caveats: A balance of CD4 and CD8 characterized clones contracting day 15 to 85, whereas later expanders leaned CD4+. Clonal second-wave expansions that peaked on day 37 had unconfirmed SARS-CoV-2 specificity. Several responding clones turned up in pre-infection memory, indicating that cross-reactive memory may have taken part.

The CDR3 has 16 amino acids. Trimming removed 5 bases at V and 1 base at J, with 14 bases between. TCR alpha and TCR beta cDNA libraries with sample barcodes and UMIs came from 5'RACE using constant-segment primers. A single record per CDR3 protein comes from TCRdb applying MiXCR to the 5' RACE reads. The data hold 130,000 to 150,000 distinct CDR3 sequences, with about 6.1% observed a single time. This clonotype appeared a few times. The antigen is unknown. The sequencing input was PBMCs or a T cell subset sorted from them (not recorded which). The V gene is TRBV12-3 or TRBV12-4, the J gene TRBJ2-2; D is possibly TRBD1 (5 bases). This clonotype was sampled from an adult woman who had mild COVID-19 (a few samples of this study predate the infection). Cell type and time point are not known. CDR3 protein: CASSILPGQNTGELFF. The CDR3 DNA follows: TGTGCCAGCAGTATTTTACCCGGACAGAACACCGGGGAGCTGTTTTTT.